Following are 15 T cell receptor beta chains from one sample sequenced in a study of blood T cells in healthy people across ages. Using a J-beta primer mix together with a sample-barcoded 5' primer, a second PCR was run for roughly 6 to 12 cycles. TCRdb re-derived calls from the 5' RACE reads in MiXCR, one entry per CDR3 protein. The table shows about 730,000 distinct CDR3 sequences, with about 42% occurring only once. The sequencing sample was made of blood. The receptors here all came from a woman aged 55-75 years in good health.

This clonotype was picked up a small number of times. V usage is TRBV20-1 and J usage is TRBJ2-7, with D possibly matching TRBD2 (5 bases). Germline-derived CDR1 and CDR2 are DFQATT and SNEGSKA (reference sequence). This CDR3 contains 12 residues. V lost 4 bases and J 0 bases, leaving 7 bases between the germline ends. CDR3 sequence reads: CSAKEDSYEQYF. CDR3 in DNA: TGCAGTGCTAAGGAGGACTCCTACGAGCAGTACTTC.

The table lists this clonotype with a few counts. The chain joins TRBV5-1 to TRBJ1-2; 7 nucleotides match TRBD1. The CDR3 is 14 residues long. Germline-derived CDR1 and CDR2 are SGHRS and YFSETQ. The ends lost 4 bases at V and 0 bases at J; junction bases unmatched: 3. The CDR3 is CASSPGQSNYGYTF. CDR3 nucleotides: TGCGCCAGCAGCCCGGGACAGTCTAACTATGGCTACACCTTC. Looking up the rest from reference TRBV5-1 and TRBJ1-2 gives the full variable domain: KAGVTQTPRYLIKTRGQQVTLSCSPISGHRSVSWYQQTPGQGLQFLFEYFSETQRNKGNFPGRFSGRQFSNSRSEMNVSTLELGDSALYLCASSPGQSNYGYTFGSGTRLTVV.

This rearrangement joins TRBV14 to TRBJ1-1; D is undetermined. The CDR3 sequence is 14 residues long. CDR1 and CDR2 from the germline V gene are SGHDN and FVKESK. Deletions cut 0 bases from V and 11 bases from J, with 16 bases between. The CDR3 coding sequence is TGTGCCAGCAGCCAAGATCCCCCCCCGACCAAGGCTTTCTTT. It codes for CASSQDPPPTKAFF.

This clonotype showed up just a few times. The chain links TRBV5-6 to TRBJ2-1, with unresolved D. V was pared by 1 base and J by 0 bases, with 8 bases between. The CDR3 has 15 amino acids. Germline CDR1 is SGHDT and CDR2 is YYEEEE. DNA for the CDR3: TGTGCCAGCAGCTTGTATCAGCCCTCCTACAATGAGCAGTTCTTC. This translates into CASSLYQPSYNEQFF. Supplemented by reference TRBV5-6 and TRBJ2-1, the full variable domain reads DAGVTQSPTHLIKTRGQQVTLRCSPKSGHDTVSWYQQALGQGPQFIFQYYEEEERQRGNFPDRFSGHQFPNYSSELNVNALLLGDSALYLCASSLYQPSYNEQFFGPGTRLTVL.

The rearrangement uses TRBV7-2 and TRBJ1-1; possibly TRBD1 for D (6 bases). Trimming removed 5 bases from V and 8 bases from J, with 21 bases in between. There are 15 residues in the CDR3. The germline V gene has CDR1 SGHTA and CDR2 FQGNSA. The CDR3 here is CASSQWAGGGTEAFF. CDR3 bases: TGTGCCAGCAGCCAATGGGCCGGGGGCGGAACGGAAGCTTTCTTT.

This chain connects TRBV27 to TRBJ2-1; D is uncertain. The CDR3 loop spans 15 amino acids. The V gene lost 1 base and the J gene lost 0 bases, with 7 bases spanning the gap. CDR1 MNHEY and CDR2 SMNVEV come from the germline V gene (reference sequence). CDR3 bases: TGTGCCAGCAGTTTATGGCTAAGCTCCTACAATGAGCAGTTCTTC. Its translation: CASSLWLSSYNEQFF.

Concerning this clonotype itself: Just one base apart from a much larger clone, this may be a read error. The chain recombines TRBV3-1 with TRBJ2-5, with 13 nucleotides matching TRBD2. After removal of 3 bases from V and 11 bases from J, the junction contained 6 bases not matched to a gene. The CDR3 contains 14 residues. Germline loops: CDR1 LGHDT, CDR2 YNNKEL (reference sequence). The CDR3 sequence is CASSHTSGGDEQYF. Written as DNA, the CDR3 is TGTGCCAGCAGCCACACTAGCGGGGGGGATGAGCAGTACTTC.

The V call is TRBV6-5, the J call TRBJ2-7; D unclear. This CDR3 is 15 amino acids long. Germline CDR1 MNHEY, CDR2 SVGAGI. Deletions cut 0 bases from V and 4 bases from J, with 13 bases between. The DNA for the CDR3 is TGTGCCAGCAGTTACTCGATAAACTCTTGGTACGAGCAGTACTTC. Its protein product is CASSYSINSWYEQYF.

This clonotype has just a few counts. The V gene is TRBV20-1, the J gene TRBJ2-5, with a possible D match to TRBD1 (6 bases). The CDR3 length is 13 residues. V lost 2 bases and J lost 5, with 12 bases in between. CDR1 is DFQATT, CDR2 SNEGSKA, per germline (reference sequence). CDR3 sequence (DNA): TGCAGTGCTAGACAGGGGTTAGTGGAGACCCAGTACTTC. Its protein is CSARQGLVETQYF.

The rearrangement joins TRBV28 to TRBJ2-7, with 12 bases matching TRBD1. The CDR3 sequence is 15 residues long. With V trimmed by 6 bases and J by 4 bases, 7 bases remained unmatched. Germline CDR1 and CDR2: MDHEN and SYDVKM. Here the CDR3 reads CASSIAGQGAYEQYF. Written as DNA, the CDR3 is TGTGCCAGCAGCATAGCGGGACAGGGGGCATACGAGCAGTACTTC.

At least ten counts were recorded for this clonotype. Here the CDR3 reads CAISERGNYGYTF. CDR3 coding DNA: TGTGCCATCAGTGAAAGAGGGAACTATGGCTACACCTTC. The chain is built from TRBV10-3 and TRBJ1-2; D gene unclear. The V gene lost 3 bases and the J gene lost 2 bases, with 7 bases spanning the gap. Per the germline V gene, CDR1 is ENHRY and CDR2 is SYGVKD. The CDR3 runs to 13 residues.

This chain connects TRBV29-1 to TRBJ2-7; possibly TRBD2 for D (5 bases). Germline CDR1 SQVTM, CDR2 ANQGSEA. Trimming shortened V by 3 bases and J by 5 bases, and 11 bases separated the two germline ends. The CDR3 covers 12 residues. CDR3 nucleotide sequence: TGCAGCGTTGATGAGGGTTCCCACGAGCAGTACTTC. It yields the protein CSVDEGSHEQYF.

The V call is TRBV5-1, the J call TRBJ1-2; D is possibly TRBD1 (5 bases). Per germline, CDR1 SGHRS and CDR2 YFSETQ. Between the trimmed V and J ends, which lost 0 bases and 2 bases, there was a span of 20 bases. The CDR3 extends over 18 amino acids. Here the CDR3 DNA reads TGCGCCAGCAGCTTGGCTTCGGATCCAGGGCCCTTAAACTATGGCTACACCTTC. Its protein product is CASSLASDPGPLNYGYTF.

The chain links TRBV13 to TRBJ2-7; 10 bases match TRBD2. Germline values: CDR1 PRHDT, CDR2 FYEKMQ (reference sequence). The CDR3 contains 17 residues. V shed 0 bases and J 6 bases; nucleotides not matched to a gene: 11. CDR3 region: CASSLGALAGENVEQYF. The CDR3 region has the DNA TGTGCCAGCAGCTTAGGTGCTCTAGCGGGAGAGAATGTCGAGCAGTACTTC.

This clonotype was found many times. The chain joins TRBV4-1 to TRBJ2-7, with TRBD1 matching 7 bases. The CDR3 length is 15 residues. Germline assignment: CDR1 MGHRA and CDR2 YSYEKL. With 1 base clipped from V and 2 bases from J, the junction kept 5 bases outside the gene matches. CDR3 sequence (DNA): TGCGCCAGCAGCCAAGGGGACAGCCTGACCTACGAGCAGTACTTC. Its translation: CASSQGDSLTYEQYF.